This T cell receptor beta chain was captured by sequencing in a study of shared T cell receptors in the human thymus. V gave up 6 bases and J gave up 0 bases, with 8 bases separating them. In germline, CDR1 is MNHEY, CDR2 SMNVEV (reference sequence). The CDR3 covers 13 residues. Data came from immunoSEQ multiplex PCR; TCRdb stores just in-frame clones and leaves some out. The data show roughly 560,000 clones, around 82% seen once. The data were also submitted as part of a second study, on human thymus T cells. That report notes: Finnish infants who were healthy and having corrective surgery for congenital heart defects made up the donors. Obtained as resections during corrective heart surgery, the thymus tissue was then studied. What appeared biased in thymic and blood repertoires was the usage of V and J genes. The related literature has documented a marked overlap of thymic repertoires among unrelated individuals.

The specimen was thymocytes. The TCR was taken from a boy less than two years old with a congenital heart defect. The chain carries TRBV27 and TRBJ2-5; D gene uncertain. CDR3 residues: CASSLTDQETQYF. The DNA of the CDR3 is TGTGCCAGCAGCCTTACGGACCAAGAGACCCAGTACTTC.